The table lists the clone carrying this TCR beta chain with a count of one. V was pared by 7 bases and J by 0 bases, with 5 bases of the junction left unmatched. Germline V CDR1 and CDR2: MNHNY, SVGAGI (reference sequence). The CDR3 spans 14 residues. TCRdb's copy holds only in-frame clones and misses some; the assay was immunoSEQ multiplex PCR. This sample has fewer than 130,000 clones, with 92% found just once. This sample was included in a study of T cell responses to AZD1222 COVID-19 vaccine. The rearrangement links TRBV6-6 to TRBJ1-2; 7 bases are shared with TRBD1. The source was peripheral blood, collected on day 0 of AZD1222 vaccination. The clonotype was recovered from an adult in good health. This CDR3 is CASTRQGANYGYTF. Here the CDR3 DNA reads TGTGCCAGCACAAGACAGGGCGCTAACTATGGCTACACCTTC.